The 24 T cell receptor beta chains below all came from one sample that was sequenced in a study of neurological immune-mediated disorders. TCRdb re-called the 5' RACE reads with MiXCR, one entry per CDR3 protein. In the table there are tens of thousands of distinct CDR3 sequences, 3.5% to 5.5% of which are singletons. Sequencing was performed on PBMCs. These receptors were taken from a man aged 25 to 45 with multiple sclerosis.

This clonotype was counted at least ten times. The chain has TRBV5-1 and TRBJ1-1, with D possibly being TRBD1 (5 bases). There are 15 residues in the CDR3. Germline V lookup: CDR1 SGHRS, CDR2 YFSETQ. Trimming removed 0 bases at V and 0 bases at J, with 9 bases between. CDR3 in amino acids: CASSLGGQMNTEAFF. CDR3 sequence (DNA): TGCGCCAGCAGCTTGGGAGGACAAATGAACACTGAAGCTTTCTTT. The complete variable domain, with remaining parts taken from reference TRBV5-1 and TRBJ1-1, reads KAGVTQTPRYLIKTRGQQVTLSCSPISGHRSVSWYQQTPGQGLQFLFEYFSETQRNKGNFPGRFSGRQFSNSRSEMNVSTLELGDSALYLCASSLGGQMNTEAFFGQGTRLTVV.

Many counts were recorded for this clonotype. The chain joins TRBV7-8 to TRBJ2-2, with 10 positions matching TRBD2. After removal of 9 bases from V and 1 base from J, the junction contained 2 bases not matched to a gene. The germline CDR1 and CDR2 sequences are SGHVS and FQNEAQ. This CDR3 is built from 14 residues. The CDR3 DNA sequence: TGTGCCAGTAGGACTAGCGGGAACACCGGGGAGCTGTTTTTT. Amino acids: CASRTSGNTGELFF.

The chain recombines TRBV5-1 with TRBJ2-7; no firm D call. CDR3 length equals 15 residues. Per the germline V gene, CDR1 is SGHRS and CDR2 is YFSETQ. V gave up 3 bases and J gave up 7 bases, with 20 bases separating them. The CDR3 region is CASSSTGPLTGEQYF. CDR3 sequence (DNA): TGCGCCAGCAGCTCAACCGGTCCTCTGACGGGTGAGCAGTACTTC.

This clonotype has at least ten counts. The chain combines TRBV7-8 with TRBJ2-7; a weak D match, TRBD2 (5 bases). The CDR3 totals 14 residues. V dropped 1 base and J dropped 3 bases, with 10 bases sitting between them. Germline CDR1 SGHVS, CDR2 FQNEAQ. The CDR3 protein is CASSLVGVGYEQYF. Here the CDR3 DNA reads TGTGCCAGCAGCTTAGTGGGAGTAGGCTACGAGCAGTACTTC.

The chain uses TRBV4-1 and TRBJ2-1, with D maybe TRBD2 (7 bases). The CDR3 length is 16 residues. CDR1 is MGHRA and CDR2 is YSYEKL in the germline V gene. Between the trimmed V and J ends, which lost 3 bases and 7 bases, there was a span of 19 bases. CDR3 sequence: CASSQGGLERLNEQFF. As DNA, the CDR3 is TGCGCCAGCAGCCAGGGGGGGCTAGAAAGGCTGAATGAGCAGTTCTTC.

This clonotype has a handful of counts. Compared with germline, one end of the junction differs, possibly owing to a read error. The CDR3 is CASSLGGQGVQPQNF. The CDR3 bases are TGCGCCAGCAGCTTAGGGGGACAGGGTGTCCAGCCCCAGAATTTT. The chain uses TRBV5-1 and TRBJ1-5; 9 nucleotides line up with TRBD1. The CDR3 sequence is 15 residues long. Germline CDR1 reads SGHRS; CDR2 reads YFSETQ.

This clonotype was seen at least ten times. The CDR3 nucleotides are TGTGCCAGCAGTTTCATCGCCGGCGGGGAGCTGTTTTTT. Translation gives CASSFIAGGELFF. The chain links TRBV27 to TRBJ2-2, with D unresolved. The CDR3 loop spans 13 amino acids. Germline assignment: CDR1 MNHEY and CDR2 SMNVEV (reference sequence). Trimming cost V 3 bases and J 7 bases, with 9 bases left between them.

At least ten counts were recorded for this clonotype. The V and J genes are TRBV3-1 and TRBJ1-2, with no clear D. CDR3 length: 14 residues. The V end was cut by 4 bases, the J end by 2 bases, with 11 bases between. CDR1 is LGHDT and CDR2 is YNNKEL in the germline V gene (reference sequence). Written as DNA, the CDR3 is TGTGCCAGCAGCCCCCTCACTTTGAACTATGGCTACACCTTC. Protein: CASSPLTLNYGYTF.

The sample holds a few counts of this clonotype. The CDR3 bases are TGCAGCGTTGTTGGCTACACCTTC. Protein product: CSVVGYTF. V and J are TRBV29-1 and TRBJ1-2; D unresolved. Trimming stripped 4 bases from V and 7 bases from J, with 1 base between. The CDR3 extends over 8 amino acids. Germline CDR1 is SQVTM and CDR2 is ANQGSEA.

This clonotype was seen a handful of times. The chain couples TRBV6-2 or TRBV6-3 to TRBJ2-1, with 7 bases lining up with TRBD1. Per germline, CDR1 MNHEY and CDR2 SVGEGT. The ends lost 2 bases at V and 3 bases at J; junction bases unmatched: 7. The CDR3 extends over 16 amino acids. The chain's CDR3 is CASSYLRQGYYNEQFF. The CDR3 DNA reads TGTGCCAGCAGTTACCTCCGACAGGGATACTACAATGAGCAGTTCTTC.

This clonotype was detected ten times or more. The chain carries TRBV3-1 and TRBJ2-7; D unclear. The CDR3 is 12 residues long. The germline V gene encodes CDR1 LGHDT and CDR2 YNNKEL (reference sequence). V was clipped by 0 bases and J by 5 bases, with 5 bases between them. The CDR3 nucleotides are TGTGCCAGCAGCCAAGATTACCACGAGCAGTACTTC. Translation: CASSQDYHEQYF.

This clonotype was seen many times. The chain recombines TRBV20-1 with TRBJ2-1, with 15 bases that match TRBD2. V trimming: 1 base; J trimming: 4 bases; junction bases outside the gene matches: 5. Per the germline V gene, CDR1 is DFQATT and CDR2 is SNEGSKA (reference sequence). The CDR3 consists of 17 residues. The CDR3 sequence is CSARVGTSGGLYNEQFF. The DNA of the CDR3 is TGCAGTGCTAGAGTCGGGACTAGCGGGGGGCTATACAATGAGCAGTTCTTC.

This clonotype was found many times. The chain recombines TRBV20-1 with TRBJ1-4; TRBD1 agrees at 12 bases. Germline V lookup: CDR1 DFQATT, CDR2 SNEGSKA (reference sequence). CDR3 length: 18 amino acids. Trimming took 6 bases from V and 3 from J; bases not matched to a gene: 14. CDR3 sequence reads: CSALMPPGQGAANEKLFF. For the CDR3, the DNA is TGCAGTGCCTTAATGCCACCGGGACAGGGGGCCGCTAATGAAAAACTGTTTTTT.

Worth noting for this clonotype: A much larger clone is a single base away; this may be a read error. The V gene is TRBV5-1, the J gene TRBJ1-1; no definite D call. Trimming pared 7 bases from V and 3 bases from J, leaving 13 bases between. This CDR3 is built from 13 residues. CDR1 and CDR2 from the germline V gene are SGHRS and YFSETQ. This CDR3 is CASGREGYTEAFF. The DNA for the CDR3 is TGCGCCAGCGGTAGAGAAGGGTACACTGAAGCTTTCTTT.

Ten or more counts support this clonotype. The V call is TRBV12-3 or TRBV12-4, the J call TRBJ1-1; no clear D. The CDR3 consists of 14 residues. Between the trimmed V and J ends, which lost 6 bases and 0 bases, there was a span of 11 bases. CDR3 loop: CASSHPDLNTEAFF. CDR3 nucleotide sequence: TGTGCCAGCAGCCATCCCGACCTGAACACTGAAGCTTTCTTT.

This clonotype showed up many times. The rearrangement links TRBV24-1 to TRBJ2-3; 14 positions agree with TRBD2. Looked up from germline, CDR1 is KGHDR and CDR2 is SFDVKD. The CDR3 length is 17 residues. The ends lost 4 bases at V and 6 bases at J; junction bases unmatched: 8. CDR3 in DNA: TGTGCCACCAGTGAAGCCGGGACTAGCGGGAGCTGGGATACGCAGTATTTT. It yields the protein CATSEAGTSGSWDTQYF.

This clonotype has ten or more counts. The rearrangement joins TRBV10-2 to TRBJ2-2; D gene unclear. This CDR3 has 15 residues. Germline CDR1 is WSHSY and CDR2 is SAAADI. With 4 bases removed from V and 1 base from J, the gap between germline ends came to 10 bases. In DNA, the CDR3 is TGCGCCAGCAGTGGTAGGAACGGGAACACCGGGGAGCTGTTTTTT. Its protein is CASSGRNGNTGELFF.

This clonotype was recorded at least ten times. The chain has TRBV18 and TRBJ1-1; D ambiguous. V dropped 3 bases and J dropped 1 base, with 12 bases sitting between them. Germline lookup yields CDR1 KGHSH and CDR2 LQKENI. The length of the CDR3 is 15 residues. CDR3 sequence: CASSPSSFGNTEAFF. CDR3 nucleotide sequence: TGTGCCAGCTCACCCAGTTCGTTCGGGAACACTGAAGCTTTCTTT.

There are many counts of this clonotype. V gene TRBV29-1 combines with J gene TRBJ1-2, with TRBD1 matching 9 bases. This CDR3 contains 14 residues. With V trimmed by 0 bases and J by 1 base, 0 bases remained unmatched. The germline V gene encodes CDR1 SQVTM and CDR2 ANQGSEA. The CDR3 reads CSVEEGQGNYGYTF. The CDR3 coding sequence is TGCAGCGTTGAAGAGGGACAGGGTAACTATGGCTACACCTTC.

This clonotype was seen ten or more times. The chain has TRBV5-1 and TRBJ1-1; D is ambiguous. Germline CDR1 SGHRS, CDR2 YFSETQ. Trimming took off 2 bases at V and 1 base at J, with 15 bases between the two ends. This CDR3 is 16 amino acids long. CDR3 DNA sequence: TGCGCCAGCAGCTTTTTGGTAATGGCAGAGAACACTGAAGCTTTCTTT. Its translation is CASSFLVMAENTEAFF. Looking up the rest from reference TRBV5-1 and TRBJ1-1 gives the full variable domain: KAGVTQTPRYLIKTRGQQVTLSCSPISGHRSVSWYQQTPGQGLQFLFEYFSETQRNKGNFPGRFSGRQFSNSRSEMNVSTLELGDSALYLCASSFLVMAENTEAFFGQGTRLTVV.

This clonotype was seen at least ten times. The chain links TRBV5-1 to TRBJ2-2; D gene ambiguous. From germline, CDR1 is SGHRS and CDR2 YFSETQ. V lost 0 bases, J lost 4 bases, and 10 bases lay in between. The CDR3 extends over 15 amino acids. For the CDR3, the DNA is TGCGCCAGCAGCTTGGTAAATGACGGCACCGGGGAGCTGTTTTTT. It codes for CASSLVNDGTGELFF.

This clonotype was seen more than once but under ten times. The chain combines TRBV6-5 with TRBJ2-5; a possible D gene is TRBD2 (5 bases). CDR1 is MNHEY, CDR2 SVGAGI, per germline. The V end lost 2 bases, the J end lost 4 bases, and 17 bases lay between the germline ends. The CDR3 loop spans 16 amino acids. The CDR3 region has the DNA TGTGCCAGCAGTTACCTTGGACTTCGGGGTCCAGAGACCCAGTACTTC. It is translated as CASSYLGLRGPETQYF.

This clonotype was seen ten or more times. The chain joins TRBV12-3 or TRBV12-4 to TRBJ1-6; tentatively, D is TRBD1 (6 bases). V was cut by 5 bases and J by 8 bases, with 10 bases left in between. The CDR3 contains 13 residues. CDR3 sequence (DNA): TGTGCCAGCAGTGTTCACAGGGATTCACCCCTCCACTTT. Protein: CASSVHRDSPLHF.

This chain joins TRBV11-2 and TRBJ1-1, with no clear D. The germline V gene encodes CDR1 SGHAT and CDR2 FQNNGV. V was cut by 6 bases and J by 4 bases, with 9 bases left in between. This CDR3 has 12 amino acids. CDR3 in amino acids: CASRLNPTEAFF. CDR3 DNA: TGTGCCAGCAGGCTGAACCCCACTGAAGCTTTCTTT.